This T cell receptor beta chain comes out of a study of shared clonotypes between healthy human individuals. Study at large: The plates for each donor numbered three CD4 naive, three CD4 memory, two CD8 naive and one CD8 memory. Study-level points and caveats: Non-shared clonotypes displayed generation probabilities falling below those of clonotypes present in all four donors.

V dropped 7 bases and J dropped 1 base, with 8 bases sitting between them. Germline CDR1 is SQVTM and CDR2 is ANQGSEA. The CDR3 has 12 amino acids. As to this clone: Its antigen is still unknown.

As handled by the study authors: Filtering differed for immunoSEQ, which gave only junction sequences without quality scores. Method: immunoSEQ multiplex PCR; TCRdb's copy keeps in-frame clones and lacks some. The V and J calls and clone size are taken from that table; D and trimming were inferred from the DNA. The table has some 900,000 clones, over 60% seen once. Material for sequencing was memory CD4+ T cells sorted from blood. Subset denoted: CD45RA-negative fraction. The sequence derives from a man between 18 and 29 years old in good health. The gene calls are TRBV29-1 and TRBJ2-1; D ambiguous. CDR3 loop: CSARQSYNEQFF. CDR3 nucleotides: TGCAGCGCCAGACAATCCTACAATGAGCAGTTCTTC.